This T cell receptor beta chain was captured in a study of T cell responses to AZD1222 COVID-19 vaccine. Method: immunoSEQ multiplex PCR; TCRdb's copy keeps in-frame clones and lacks some. The sample holds tens of thousands of clones; around 90% are singletons and the top ten take over 7.5%. This CDR3 spans 15 amino acids. Germline values: CDR1 MRHNA, CDR2 SNTAGT. V was clipped by 2 bases and J by 3 bases, with 11 bases between them. The gene calls are TRBV6-4 and TRBJ1-5; D unresolved. Sequenced material: peripheral blood, taken on day 0 of AZD1222 vaccination. The receptor comes from an adult in good health. CDR3 in amino acids: CASSDLLEFNQPQHF. In DNA form, the CDR3 reads TGTGCCAGCAGTGACCTGCTTGAGTTCAATCAGCCCCAGCATTTT.